The source of this T cell receptor beta chain is a study of cytomegalovirus exposure and HLA in healthy donors. It was with 60 Vbeta and 13 Jbeta primers that the PCR ran. The protocol was immunoSEQ multiplex PCR, while the TCRdb copy is restricted to in-frame clones and leaves out a portion. This table has over 110,000 clones, around 73% appearing once. V was cut by 3 bases and J by 0 bases, with 30 bases left in between. The germline CDR1 and CDR2 sequences are GTSNPN and SVGIG (reference sequence). This CDR3 spans 21 amino acids. The chain has TRBV30 and TRBJ1-3; D is possibly TRBD1 (6 bases). Sequenced input: PBMCs. The clonotype was recovered from a female donor in good health and CMV-seronegative. DNA of the CDR3: TGTGCCTGGAGAAGTAGGGGACCAGGCAGGGGAATACTGAGCTCTGGAAACACCATATATTTT. Translated, it gives CAWRSRGPGRGILSSGNTIYF.